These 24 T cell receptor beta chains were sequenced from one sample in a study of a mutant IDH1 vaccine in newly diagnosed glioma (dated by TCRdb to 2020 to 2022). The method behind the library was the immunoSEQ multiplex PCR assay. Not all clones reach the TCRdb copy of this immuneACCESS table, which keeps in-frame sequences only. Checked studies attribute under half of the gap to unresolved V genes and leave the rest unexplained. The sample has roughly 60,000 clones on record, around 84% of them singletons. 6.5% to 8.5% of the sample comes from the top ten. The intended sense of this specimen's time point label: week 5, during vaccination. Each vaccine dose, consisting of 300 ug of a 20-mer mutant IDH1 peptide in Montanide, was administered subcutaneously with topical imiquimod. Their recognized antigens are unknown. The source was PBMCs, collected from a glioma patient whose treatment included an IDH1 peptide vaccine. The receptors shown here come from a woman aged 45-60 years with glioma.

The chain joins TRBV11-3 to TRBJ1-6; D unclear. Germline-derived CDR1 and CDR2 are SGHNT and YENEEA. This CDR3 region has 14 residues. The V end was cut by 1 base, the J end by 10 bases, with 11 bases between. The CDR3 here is CASSLGRFGSPLHF. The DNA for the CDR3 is TGTGCCAGCAGCTTAGGGCGGTTTGGATCACCCCTCCACTTT.

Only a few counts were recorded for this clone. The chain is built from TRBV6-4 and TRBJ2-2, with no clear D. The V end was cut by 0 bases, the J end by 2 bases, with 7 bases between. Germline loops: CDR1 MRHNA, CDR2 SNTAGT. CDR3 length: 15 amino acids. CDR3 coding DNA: TGTGCCAGCAGTGACTCGATACTTAACACCGGGGAGCTGTTTTTT. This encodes CASSDSILNTGELFF.

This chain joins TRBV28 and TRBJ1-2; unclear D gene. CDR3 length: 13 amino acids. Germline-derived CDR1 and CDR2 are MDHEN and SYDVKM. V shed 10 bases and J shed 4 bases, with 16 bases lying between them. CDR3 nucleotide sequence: TGTGCCACTATCGTTCAACCCCTCTATGGCTACACCTTC. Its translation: CATIVQPLYGYTF.

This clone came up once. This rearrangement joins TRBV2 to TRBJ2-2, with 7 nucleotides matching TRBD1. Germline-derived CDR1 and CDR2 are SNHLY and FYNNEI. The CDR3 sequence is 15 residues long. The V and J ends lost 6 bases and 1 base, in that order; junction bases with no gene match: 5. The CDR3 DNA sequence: TGTGCCAGCAGCTTACGGACAGGGAACACCGGGGAGCTGTTTTTT. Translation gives CASSLRTGNTGELFF. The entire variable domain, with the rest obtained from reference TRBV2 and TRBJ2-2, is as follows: EPEVTQTPSHQVTQMGQEVILRCVPISNHLYFYWYRQILGQKVEFLVSFYNNEISEKSEIFDDQFSVERPDGSNFTLKIRSTKLEDSAMYFCASSLRTGNTGELFFGEGSRLTVL.

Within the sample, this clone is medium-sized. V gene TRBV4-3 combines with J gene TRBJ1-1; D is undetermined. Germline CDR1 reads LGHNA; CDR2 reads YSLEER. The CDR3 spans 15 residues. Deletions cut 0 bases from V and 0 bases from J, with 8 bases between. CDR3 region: CASSQEGYMNTEAFF. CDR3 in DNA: TGCGCCAGCAGCCAAGAAGGATATATGAACACTGAAGCTTTCTTT.

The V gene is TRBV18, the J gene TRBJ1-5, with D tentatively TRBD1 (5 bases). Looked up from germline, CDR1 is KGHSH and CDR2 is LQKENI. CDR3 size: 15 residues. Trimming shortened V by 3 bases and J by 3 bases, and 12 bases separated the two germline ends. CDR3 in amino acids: CASSPTQEDNQPQHF. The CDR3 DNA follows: TGTGCCAGCTCACCCACACAGGAAGACAATCAGCCCCAGCATTTT.

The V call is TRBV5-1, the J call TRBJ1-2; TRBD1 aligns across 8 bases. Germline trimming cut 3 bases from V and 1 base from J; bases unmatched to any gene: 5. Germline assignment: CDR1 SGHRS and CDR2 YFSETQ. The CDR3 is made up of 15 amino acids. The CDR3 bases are TGCGCCAGCAGCTCCGGACAGGGATTTAACTATGGCTACACCTTC. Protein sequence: CASSSGQGFNYGYTF.

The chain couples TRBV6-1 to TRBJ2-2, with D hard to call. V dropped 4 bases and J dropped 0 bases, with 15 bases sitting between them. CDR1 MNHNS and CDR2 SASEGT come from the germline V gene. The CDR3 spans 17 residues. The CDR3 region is CASSVGMDYANTGELFF. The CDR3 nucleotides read TGTGCCAGCAGTGTTGGGATGGATTACGCGAACACCGGGGAGCTGTTTTTT.

The CDR3 loop is CASSQDIGNEKLFF. CDR3 nucleotides: TGCGCCAGCAGCCAAGATATCGGTAATGAAAAACTGTTTTTT. This chain uses TRBV4-1 with TRBJ1-4; the D is unclear. V dropped 0 bases and J dropped 4 bases, with 6 bases sitting between them. Per the germline V gene, CDR1 is MGHRA and CDR2 is YSYEKL. The CDR3 is 14 residues long.

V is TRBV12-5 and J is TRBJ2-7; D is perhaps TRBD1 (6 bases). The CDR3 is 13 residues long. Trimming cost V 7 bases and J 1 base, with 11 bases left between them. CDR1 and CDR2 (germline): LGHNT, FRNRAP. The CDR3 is CASAQQGSYEQYF. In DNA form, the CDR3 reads TGTGCTAGTGCCCAACAGGGATCCTACGAGCAGTACTTC.

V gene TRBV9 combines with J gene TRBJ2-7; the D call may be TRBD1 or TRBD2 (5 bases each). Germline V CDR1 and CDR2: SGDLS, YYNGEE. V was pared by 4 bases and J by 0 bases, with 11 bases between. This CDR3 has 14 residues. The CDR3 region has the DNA TGTGCCAGCAGCCGGGACCTCCTCTCCTACGAGCAGTACTTC. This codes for CASSRDLLSYEQYF. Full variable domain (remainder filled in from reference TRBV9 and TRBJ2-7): DSGVTQTPKHLITATGQRVTLRCSPRSGDLSVYWYQQSLDQGLQFLIQYYNGEERAKGNILERFSAQQFPDLHSELNLSSLELGDSALYFCASSRDLLSYEQYFGPGTRLTVT.

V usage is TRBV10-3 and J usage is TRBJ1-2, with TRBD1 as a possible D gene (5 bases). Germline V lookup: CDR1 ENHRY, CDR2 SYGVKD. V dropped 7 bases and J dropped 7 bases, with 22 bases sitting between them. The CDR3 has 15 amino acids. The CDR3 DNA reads TGTGCCATCAAAGGGGCGCGGCAGGCCCAATCTGGCTACACCTTC. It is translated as CAIKGARQAQSGYTF.

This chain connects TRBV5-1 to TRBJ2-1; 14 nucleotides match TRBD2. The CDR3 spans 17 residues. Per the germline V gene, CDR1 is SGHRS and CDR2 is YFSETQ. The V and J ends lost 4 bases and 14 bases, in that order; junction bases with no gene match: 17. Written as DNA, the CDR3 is TGCGCCAGCAGCACCGAGGGACTAGCGGGGGAAACCCCTCCGAAGTTCTTC. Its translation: CASSTEGLAGETPPKFF.

CDR3 sequence (DNA): TGTGCCAGCTCAACGCAACAGGGGGACGGAGAGACCCAGTACTTC. Translating gives CASSTQQGDGETQYF. This chain connects TRBV18 to TRBJ2-5; 8 nucleotides align to TRBD1. The germline CDR1 and CDR2 sequences are KGHSH and LQKENI. The CDR3 extends over 15 amino acids. V was clipped by 5 bases and J by 4 bases; unmatched bases: 9.

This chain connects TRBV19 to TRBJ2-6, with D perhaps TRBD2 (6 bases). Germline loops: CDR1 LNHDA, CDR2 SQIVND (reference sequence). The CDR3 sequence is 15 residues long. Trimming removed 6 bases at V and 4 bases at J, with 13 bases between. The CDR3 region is CASSTGGSGANVLTF. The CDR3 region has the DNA TGTGCCAGTAGCACCGGGGGTTCAGGGGCCAACGTCCTGACTTTC.

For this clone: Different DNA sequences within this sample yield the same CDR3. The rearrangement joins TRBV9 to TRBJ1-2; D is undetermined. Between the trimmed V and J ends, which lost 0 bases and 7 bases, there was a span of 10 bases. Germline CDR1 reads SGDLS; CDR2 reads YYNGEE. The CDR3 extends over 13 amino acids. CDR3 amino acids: CASSVGGSGGYTF. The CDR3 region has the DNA TGTGCCAGCAGCGTAGGTGGTTCGGGTGGCTACACCTTC.

DNA of the CDR3: TGTGCCAGTAGTGTTGGGGGGGATCAGCCCCAGCATTTT. Amino acid sequence: CASSVGGDQPQHF. This chain links TRBV19 with TRBJ1-5, with D possibly matching TRBD1 (5 bases). Trimming cost V 5 bases and J 5 bases, with 10 bases left between them. The CDR3 runs to 13 residues. Germline CDR1 LNHDA, CDR2 SQIVND (reference sequence).

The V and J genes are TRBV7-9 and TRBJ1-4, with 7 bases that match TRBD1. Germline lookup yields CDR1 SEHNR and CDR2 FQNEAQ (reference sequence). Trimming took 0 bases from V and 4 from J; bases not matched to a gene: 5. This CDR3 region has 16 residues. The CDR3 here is CASSLAGDRDNEKLFF. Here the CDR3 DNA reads TGTGCCAGCAGCTTAGCGGGTGACAGGGATAATGAAAAACTGTTTTTT.

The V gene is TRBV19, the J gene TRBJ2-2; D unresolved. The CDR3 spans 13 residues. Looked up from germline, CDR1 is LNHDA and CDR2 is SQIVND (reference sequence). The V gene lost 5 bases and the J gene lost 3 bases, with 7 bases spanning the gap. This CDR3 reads CASSPLDTGELFF. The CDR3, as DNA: TGTGCCAGTAGTCCCCTAGACACCGGGGAGCTGTTTTTT. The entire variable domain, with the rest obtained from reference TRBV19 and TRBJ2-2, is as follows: DGGITQSPKYLFRKEGQNVTLSCEQNLNHDAMYWYRQDPGQGLRLIYYSQIVNDFQKGDIAEGYSVSREKKESFPLTVTSAQKNPTAFYLCASSPLDTGELFFGEGSRLTVL.

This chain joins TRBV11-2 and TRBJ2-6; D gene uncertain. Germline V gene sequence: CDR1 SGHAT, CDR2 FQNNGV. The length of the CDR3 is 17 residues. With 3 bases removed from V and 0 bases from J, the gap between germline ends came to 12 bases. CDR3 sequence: CASSFYSISSGANVLTF. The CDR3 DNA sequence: TGTGCCAGCAGCTTCTATAGTATAAGCTCTGGGGCCAACGTCCTGACTTTC.

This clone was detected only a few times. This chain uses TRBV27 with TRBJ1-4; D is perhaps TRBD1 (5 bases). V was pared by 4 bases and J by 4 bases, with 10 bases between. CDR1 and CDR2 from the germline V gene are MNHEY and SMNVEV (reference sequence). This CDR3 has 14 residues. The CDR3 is CASSYRDGNEKLFF. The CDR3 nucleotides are TGTGCCAGCAGTTACCGGGACGGTAATGAAAAACTGTTTTTT.

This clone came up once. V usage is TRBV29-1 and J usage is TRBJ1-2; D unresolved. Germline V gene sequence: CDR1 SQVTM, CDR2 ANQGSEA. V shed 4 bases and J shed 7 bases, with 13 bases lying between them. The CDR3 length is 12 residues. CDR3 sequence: CSVARAEAGYTF. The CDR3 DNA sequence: TGCAGCGTTGCGCGCGCAGAGGCTGGCTACACCTTC.

The CDR3 region is CASSLGDRGLNTEAFF. CDR3 DNA: TGTGCCAGCAGCTTGGGGGACAGGGGGCTGAACACTGAAGCTTTCTTT. The chain has TRBV5-4 and TRBJ1-1, with 12 bases matching TRBD1. This CDR3 spans 16 amino acids. Germline V gene data show CDR1 as SGHNT and CDR2 as YYREEE (reference sequence). Unmatched junction bases numbered 0, after V lost 0 bases and J lost 0 bases. Using reference TRBV5-4 and TRBJ1-1 for the parts outside the CDR3, the full variable domain is ETGVTQSPTHLIKTRGQQVTLRCSSQSGHNTVSWYQQALGQGPQFIFQYYREEENGRGNFPPRFSGLQFPNYSSELNVNALELDDSALYLCASSLGDRGLNTEAFFGQGTRLTVV.

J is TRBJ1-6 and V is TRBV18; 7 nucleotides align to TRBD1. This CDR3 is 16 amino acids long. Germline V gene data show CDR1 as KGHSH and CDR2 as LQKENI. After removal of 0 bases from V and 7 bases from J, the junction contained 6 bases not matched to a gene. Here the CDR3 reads CASSPPGQGGNSPLHF. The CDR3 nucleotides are TGTGCCAGCTCACCACCAGGTCAGGGGGGCAATTCACCCCTCCACTTT.